These 5 T cell receptor beta chains came from one sample sequenced in a study of spatial heterogeneity in lung cancer. Study conclusions and caveats: Tumors with more nonsynonymous mutations had more expanded intratumoral alpha and beta TCRs.

MiXCR, applied by TCRdb to the 5' RACE reads, yields one record per CDR3 protein. The repertoire holds roughly 4,000 distinct CDR3 sequences, 7.5% to 9.5% seen once, with about 8.9% in the top ten. No antigen has been identified for these receptors. As for time point: sample taken at primary tumor resection. The material sequenced was lung tumor tissue, taken at surgery. The receptors come from a male donor with early-stage non-small cell lung cancer.

By sample share, this clonotype is medium-sized. V gene TRBV7-3 combines with J gene TRBJ1-3, with a weak D call TRBD1 (5 bases). Between the trimmed V and J ends, which lost 5 bases and 3 bases, there was a span of 14 bases. Germline V CDR1 and CDR2: SGHTA, FQGTGA. The CDR3 has 15 amino acids. The CDR3 bases are TGTGCCAGCAGCCCCAAGGGAGGGGATGGAAACACCATATATTTT. Translated: CASSPKGGDGNTIYF.

The chain couples TRBV18 to TRBJ1-1, with 7 bases that match TRBD1. Per the germline V gene, CDR1 is KGHSH and CDR2 is LQKENI. The junction had 8 bases not matched to a gene; V was cut back by 3 bases and J by 1 base. The length of the CDR3 is 16 residues. The CDR3 protein is CASSPMRTGRNTEAFF. Here the CDR3 DNA reads TGTGCCAGCTCACCGATGAGGACAGGCCGGAACACTGAAGCTTTCTTT.

This clonotype counts as medium-sized. The V call is TRBV11-2, the J call TRBJ2-7; 7 positions agree with TRBD2. V trimming: 3 bases; J trimming: 6 bases; junction bases outside the gene matches: 5. This CDR3 is built from 13 residues. The germline gives CDR1 SGHAT, CDR2 FQNNGV. CDR3: CASSLGGAAEQYF. CDR3 bases: TGTGCCAGCAGCTTGGGAGGGGCGGCCGAGCAGTACTTC.

This chain links TRBV20-1 with TRBJ2-1; 9 bases fit TRBD2. Germline CDR1 DFQATT, CDR2 SNEGSKA (reference sequence). Trimming removed 5 bases from V and 0 bases from J; junction bases left unmatched: 2. The CDR3 extends over 14 amino acids. The CDR3: CSALAGSSYNEQFF. In DNA form, the CDR3 reads TGCAGTGCTCTAGCGGGGAGCTCCTACAATGAGCAGTTCTTC.

The chain combines TRBV28 with TRBJ1-6, with TRBD1 identical over 7 bases. CDR1 is MDHEN, CDR2 SYDVKM, per germline. Germline trimming cut 1 base from V and 5 bases from J; bases unmatched to any gene: 14. CDR3 length: 19 amino acids. CDR3 in amino acids: CASSLSPGQRNVNNSPLHF. CDR3 coding DNA: TGTGCCAGCAGTTTATCACCGGGACAGCGGAACGTGAATAATTCACCCCTCCACTTT.